This T cell receptor beta chain was documented in a study of blood T cell repertoires in COVID-19. About the research overall: Collection of acute and convalescent COVID-19 samples took place in the United States, Italy and Spain. PBMCs, B-cell-depleted T cells, or T cells were the source of the cDNA or gDNA that made up the material.

The CDR3 is 15 amino acids. V lost 8 bases, J lost 4 bases, and 18 bases lay in between. Germline V gene data show CDR1 as MNHEY and CDR2 as SMNVEV (reference sequence). Patients from Seattle were sampled longitudinally, starting during active infection. Clones were read by immunoSEQ multiplex PCR, and TCRdb kept only the in-frame ones, dropping some. The sample includes over 250,000 clones, approximately 93% seen only once; the top ten take 2.2%. The clonotype comes from a woman aged 25 to 39 with COVID-19, enrolled during active disease. The V and J genes are TRBV27 and TRBJ1-5; TRBD1 is a possible D gene (6 bases). The sequencing sample was made of peripheral blood. DNA of the CDR3: TGTGCCAGCGCAGGGGCATCTAGGGGGAATCAGCCCCAGCATTTT. It encodes CASAGASRGNQPQHF.